This is a list of T cell receptor beta chains from one sample in a study of T cell responses to AZD1222 COVID-19 vaccine. Assay: immunoSEQ multiplex PCR; the TCRdb copy retains only in-frame clones and omits some. The sample holds approximately 100,000 clones, approximately 90% seen once. Specimen: peripheral blood, collected on day 0 of AZD1222 vaccination. These TCRs come from an adult in good health. CDR3s include the opening cysteine and the closing phenylalanine or tryptophan. Each record gives: D gene, J gene, V gene, clone size, CDR3 protein, CDR3 DNA. D genes are given only for firm matches. Rows give clone size only sometimes, using once, few, many, or a class for an expanded clone.

d_gene: -; j_gene: TRBJ2-7; v_gene: TRBV5-8; abundance: -; CDR3aa: CASSPHTGPSYEQYF; CDR3nt: TGTGCCAGCAGCCCCCACACAGGGCCCTCCTACGAGCAGTACTTC
d_gene: -; j_gene: TRBJ1-5; v_gene: TRBV18; abundance: many; CDR3aa: CASSPTIPGKPQHF; CDR3nt: TGTGCCAGCTCACCCACTATCCCGGGAAAGCCCCAGCATTTT
d_gene: TRBD1; j_gene: TRBJ1-1; v_gene: TRBV12-3/TRBV12-4; abundance: -; CDR3aa: CASRQGWNTEAFF; CDR3nt: TGTGCCAGCAGACAGGGGTGGAACACTGAAGCTTTCTTT
d_gene: TRBD1; j_gene: TRBJ1-4; v_gene: TRBV3-1/TRBV3-2; abundance: -; CDR3aa: CASSPGTALENEKLFF; CDR3nt: TGTGCCAGCAGCCCTGGGACAGCGTTAGAGAATGAAAAACTGTTTTTT
d_gene: TRBD1; j_gene: TRBJ2-1; v_gene: TRBV7-6; abundance: -; CDR3aa: CASSTRDRDYNEQFF; CDR3nt: TGTGCCAGCAGCACCCGGGACAGGGACTACAATGAGCAGTTCTTC
d_gene: -; j_gene: TRBJ2-7; v_gene: TRBV12-3/TRBV12-4; abundance: -; CDR3aa: CASSLDSFYEQYF; CDR3nt: TGTGCCAGCAGTTTAGACAGCTTCTACGAGCAGTACTTC
d_gene: -; j_gene: TRBJ1-6; v_gene: TRBV19; abundance: -; CDR3aa: CASRAPRGRINNSPLHF; CDR3nt: TGTGCCAGTAGAGCTCCTCGGGGTCGTATTAATAATTCACCCCTCCACTTT
d_gene: -; j_gene: TRBJ1-1; v_gene: TRBV15; abundance: -; CDR3aa: CATSGRRGLDQNTEAFF; CDR3nt: TGTGCCACCAGCGGACGGAGGGGCCTAGATCAGAACACTGAAGCTTTCTTT
d_gene: -; j_gene: TRBJ1-2; v_gene: TRBV6-1; abundance: -; CDR3aa: CASSEAEGYTF; CDR3nt: TGTGCCAGCAGTGAGGCTGAAGGCTACACCTTC
d_gene: -; j_gene: TRBJ1-3; v_gene: TRBV19; abundance: -; CDR3aa: CASMKGPGNTIYF; CDR3nt: TGTGCCAGTATGAAGGGCCCGGGAAACACCATATATTTT
d_gene: TRBD2; j_gene: TRBJ2-5; v_gene: TRBV7-3; abundance: -; CDR3aa: CASSPLSGAQETQYF; CDR3nt: TGTGCCAGCAGCCCACTTAGCGGGGCCCAAGAGACCCAGTACTTC
d_gene: -; j_gene: TRBJ2-3; v_gene: TRBV18; abundance: -; CDR3aa: CASPVGRFTDTQYF; CDR3nt: TGTGCCAGTCCAGTGGGGAGGTTCACAGATACGCAGTATTTT
d_gene: -; j_gene: TRBJ2-7; v_gene: TRBV27; abundance: -; CDR3aa: CASSPQVGKGKWYEQYF; CDR3nt: TGTGCCAGCAGTCCCCAGGTAGGAAAGGGGAAGTGGTACGAGCAGTACTTC
d_gene: -; j_gene: TRBJ2-7; v_gene: TRBV6-2/TRBV6-3; abundance: -; CDR3aa: CASSFLSYEQYF; CDR3nt: TGTGCCAGCAGTTTTTTGTCTTACGAGCAGTACTTC
d_gene: TRBD1; j_gene: TRBJ1-4; v_gene: TRBV10-2; abundance: -; CDR3aa: CASSEWRQGAREKLFF; CDR3nt: TGCGCCAGCAGTGAGTGGAGGCAGGGGGCGAGGGAAAAACTGTTTTTT
d_gene: TRBD2; j_gene: TRBJ2-6; v_gene: TRBV18; abundance: once; CDR3aa: CASSLGRAGANVLTF; CDR3nt: TGTGCCAGCTCACTCGGGAGGGCAGGGGCCAACGTCCTGACTTTC
d_gene: -; j_gene: TRBJ1-5; v_gene: TRBV29-1; abundance: -; CDR3aa: CSVEPAYQPQHF; CDR3nt: TGCAGCGTTGAACCAGCATATCAGCCCCAGCATTTT
d_gene: TRBD1; j_gene: TRBJ2-7; v_gene: TRBV5-5; abundance: -; CDR3aa: CASSWTGPSYEQYF; CDR3nt: TGTGCCAGCAGCTGGACAGGACCTTCCTACGAGCAGTACTTC
d_gene: -; j_gene: TRBJ2-3; v_gene: TRBV6-5; abundance: -; CDR3aa: CASSYAGRNTDTQYF; CDR3nt: TGTGCCAGCAGTTACGCGGGACGGAACACAGATACGCAGTATTTT